This TCR beta chain was captured in a study of blood T cell repertoires in COVID-19. Overall study: COVID-19 samples from acute and convalescent phases originated in the United States, Italy and Spain. Nucleic acid was either cDNA or gDNA, and it came from T cells, B-cell-depleted T cells, or PBMCs.

Germline V gene data show CDR1 as SGDLS and CDR2 as YYNGEE. Trimming removed 1 base from V and 6 bases from J; junction bases left unmatched: 3. The CDR3 contains 15 residues. In the source study's methods: Using reference gene primer amplification, nucleated cell counts were estimated. Sequenced by immunoSEQ multiplex PCR; TCRdb stores in-frame clones only, minus some. Clone size and V and J calls were adopted from that table, with D and trimming inferred from the DNA. The table shows 200,000 to 250,000 clones, with 82% occurring only once. The sequenced sample was peripheral blood. The receptor comes from a woman aged 80 or over with active or convalescent COVID-19. V and J are TRBV9 and TRBJ2-3; 12 bases fit TRBD1. CDR3 region: CASSVMGQGADTQYF. The DNA for the CDR3 is TGTGCCAGCAGCGTAATGGGACAGGGGGCGGATACGCAGTATTTT.